Listed below are T cell receptor beta chains from one sample, sequenced in a study of T-cell memory formation after mild COVID-19. TCRdb reanalysed the 5' RACE reads using MiXCR and keeps one entry per CDR3 protein. The table has about 340,000 distinct CDR3 sequences, 20% to 25% seen once. The sample consisted of PBMCs or a T cell subset sorted from them (not recorded which). These receptor sequences come from an adult woman who had mild COVID-19 (a few samples of this study predate the infection). Cell type and time point are not known. Each CDR3 is given with its conserved first and last residue. D genes are given only for firm matches. The listing skips clone size in some rows; elsewhere it reads once, few, many or a size class.

clone_size: -
v_call: TRBV7-7
j_call: TRBJ2-1
d_call: TRBD2
cdr3_aa: CASSLAPSGPSYNEQFF
cdr3_nt: TGTGCTAGCAGCTTAGCTCCTAGCGGGCCTTCCTACAATGAGCAGTTCTTC

clone_size: -
v_call: TRBV6-5
j_call: TRBJ1-1
d_call: TRBD1
cdr3_aa: CASSYSTGGNRAFF
cdr3_nt: TGTGCCAGCAGTTACTCAACAGGGGGTAATCGGGCTTTCTTT

clone_size: many
v_call: TRBV4-3
j_call: TRBJ2-5
d_call: -
cdr3_aa: CASSQERLGQETQYF
cdr3_nt: TGCGCCAGCAGCCAAGAGAGGTTAGGCCAAGAGACCCAGTACTTC

clone_size: few
v_call: TRBV30
j_call: TRBJ2-1
d_call: -
cdr3_aa: CAWSVFGTVNNEQFF
cdr3_nt: TGTGCCTGGAGTGTATTTGGGACGGTGAACAATGAGCAGTTCTTC

clone_size: -
v_call: TRBV5-8
j_call: TRBJ1-5
d_call: -
cdr3_aa: CASSLSRGGRNQPQHF
cdr3_nt: TGTGCCAGCAGCTTAAGCCGGGGGGGTCGCAATCAGCCCCAGCATTTT

clone_size: -
v_call: TRBV6-6
j_call: TRBJ1-1
d_call: -
cdr3_aa: CASTVGGEAFF
cdr3_nt: TGTGCCAGCACCGTAGGGGGGGAAGCTTTCTTT

clone_size: -
v_call: TRBV18
j_call: TRBJ1-1
d_call: -
cdr3_aa: CASSFSGDMNTEAFF
cdr3_nt: TGTGCCAGCTCATTCTCAGGGGACATGAACACTGAAGCTTTCTTT

clone_size: -
v_call: TRBV20-1
j_call: TRBJ2-1
d_call: TRBD2
cdr3_aa: CSAPGLAEYNEQFF
cdr3_nt: TGCAGTGCCCCGGGACTAGCGGAGTACAATGAGCAGTTCTTC

clone_size: few
v_call: TRBV7-2
j_call: TRBJ2-7
d_call: TRBD2
cdr3_aa: CASSTRTSGDYEQYF
cdr3_nt: TGTGCCAGCAGCACGCGGACTAGCGGGGACTACGAGCAGTACTTC

clone_size: few
v_call: TRBV6-2/TRBV6-3
j_call: TRBJ2-7
d_call: -
cdr3_aa: CASSSGHTYEQYF
cdr3_nt: TGTGCCAGCAGTTCGGGACACACCTACGAGCAGTACTTC

clone_size: -
v_call: TRBV18
j_call: TRBJ1-5
d_call: -
cdr3_aa: CASSPSGVVSQPQHF
cdr3_nt: TGTGCCAGCTCACCCAGCGGGGTAGTGAGTCAGCCCCAGCATTTT

clone_size: few
v_call: TRBV4-1
j_call: TRBJ1-4
d_call: -
cdr3_aa: CASSSQVATNEKLFF
cdr3_nt: TGCGCCAGCAGCTCGCAGGTAGCAACTAATGAAAAACTGTTTTTT

clone_size: once
v_call: TRBV18
j_call: TRBJ1-1
d_call: -
cdr3_aa: CASSPLDTAEAFF
cdr3_nt: TGTGCCAGCTCACCTTTGGACACTGCTGAAGCTTTCTTT

clone_size: few
v_call: TRBV7-9
j_call: TRBJ1-4
d_call: -
cdr3_aa: CASILTGFDEKLFF
cdr3_nt: TGTGCCAGCATCCTGACAGGTTTTGATGAAAAACTGTTTTTT

clone_size: -
v_call: TRBV2
j_call: TRBJ1-1
d_call: -
cdr3_aa: CASSPGLGPEAFF
cdr3_nt: TGTGCCAGCAGTCCGGGCCTGGGACCGGAAGCTTTCTTT

clone_size: few
v_call: TRBV9
j_call: TRBJ2-7
d_call: -
cdr3_aa: CASSVGVRGDGDYEQYF
cdr3_nt: TGTGCCAGCAGCGTAGGTGTGAGGGGTGACGGAGACTACGAGCAGTACTTC

clone_size: many
v_call: TRBV5-1
j_call: TRBJ2-1
d_call: -
cdr3_aa: CASSLGAGSSYNEQFF
cdr3_nt: TGCGCCAGCAGCTTGGGGGCAGGGAGCTCCTACAATGAGCAGTTCTTC

clone_size: -
v_call: TRBV6-6
j_call: TRBJ2-5
d_call: TRBD2
cdr3_aa: CASSYSLGNGGQETQYF
cdr3_nt: TGTGCCAGCAGTTACTCCCTGGGTAACGGGGGGCAAGAGACCCAGTACTTC

clone_size: -
v_call: TRBV30
j_call: TRBJ2-1
d_call: -
cdr3_aa: CAWTSGNNEQFF
cdr3_nt: TGTGCCTGGACCAGCGGAAACAATGAGCAGTTCTTC

clone_size: -
v_call: TRBV9
j_call: TRBJ2-5
d_call: -
cdr3_aa: CASSEGAVTVAEETQYF
cdr3_nt: TGTGCCAGCAGCGAGGGAGCTGTCACGGTAGCCGAAGAGACCCAGTACTTC

clone_size: -
v_call: TRBV7-9
j_call: TRBJ1-4
d_call: -
cdr3_aa: CASSPPHGEKLFF
cdr3_nt: TGTGCCAGCAGCCCGCCTCATGGAGAAAAACTGTTTTTT

clone_size: -
v_call: TRBV7-9
j_call: TRBJ1-1
d_call: -
cdr3_aa: CASSLLDGDTEAFF
cdr3_nt: TGTGCCAGCAGCTTACTGGACGGGGACACTGAAGCTTTCTTT

clone_size: few
v_call: TRBV27
j_call: TRBJ2-1
d_call: TRBD2
cdr3_aa: CASSTWTSGISYNEQFF
cdr3_nt: TGTGCCAGCAGTACCTGGACTAGCGGGATATCCTACAATGAGCAGTTCTTC

clone_size: few
v_call: TRBV5-1
j_call: TRBJ2-3
d_call: TRBD2
cdr3_aa: CASSSIVLAGSTDTQYF
cdr3_nt: TGCGCCAGCAGCTCGATAGTCCTAGCGGGGAGCACAGATACGCAGTATTTT

clone_size: once
v_call: TRBV7-2
j_call: TRBJ1-1
d_call: -
cdr3_aa: CASSRRQELNTEAFF
cdr3_nt: TGTGCCAGCAGCCGCCGGCAGGAGCTGAACACTGAAGCTTTCTTT

clone_size: -
v_call: TRBV5-4
j_call: TRBJ2-1
d_call: -
cdr3_aa: CASSFSREDEQFF
cdr3_nt: TGTGCCAGCAGCTTTAGCAGGGAGGATGAGCAGTTCTTC

clone_size: few
v_call: TRBV4-3
j_call: TRBJ2-2
d_call: -
cdr3_aa: CASSQASRGPGELFF
cdr3_nt: TGCGCCAGCAGCCAAGCTAGCCGAGGTCCCGGGGAGCTGTTTTTT

clone_size: many
v_call: TRBV29-1
j_call: TRBJ2-7
d_call: -
cdr3_aa: CSARGGGYEQYF
cdr3_nt: TGCAGCGCCCGGGGAGGAGGCTACGAGCAGTACTTC

clone_size: -
v_call: TRBV7-9
j_call: TRBJ2-7
d_call: -
cdr3_aa: CAALVRDSYEQYF
cdr3_nt: TGTGCCGCCCTCGTGCGGGACAGCTACGAGCAGTACTTC

clone_size: many
v_call: TRBV29-1
j_call: TRBJ2-2
d_call: TRBD2
cdr3_aa: CSVEGLAGGTGELFF
cdr3_nt: TGCAGCGTTGAGGGACTAGCGGGAGGCACCGGGGAGCTGTTTTTT

clone_size: -
v_call: TRBV27
j_call: TRBJ2-4
d_call: -
cdr3_aa: CASSLAGGALAKNIQYF
cdr3_nt: TGTGCCAGCAGTCTCGCTGGGGGGGCGCTAGCCAAAAACATTCAGTACTTC

clone_size: -
v_call: TRBV29-1
j_call: TRBJ2-7
d_call: TRBD1
cdr3_aa: CSVEAYRDRTYEQYF
cdr3_nt: TGCAGCGTTGAAGCTTACCGGGACAGGACCTACGAGCAGTACTTC

clone_size: few
v_call: TRBV19
j_call: TRBJ2-1
d_call: -
cdr3_aa: CASSETSGAYNEQFF
cdr3_nt: TGTGCCAGTAGCGAAACCTCAGGAGCCTACAATGAGCAGTTCTTC

clone_size: -
v_call: TRBV7-8
j_call: TRBJ2-5
d_call: TRBD1
cdr3_aa: CASSFRGQGAEETQYF
cdr3_nt: TGTGCCAGCAGCTTCCGCGGGCAGGGGGCAGAAGAGACCCAGTACTTC

clone_size: -
v_call: TRBV7-3
j_call: TRBJ2-2
d_call: -
cdr3_aa: CASSSASTGELFF
cdr3_nt: TGTGCCAGCAGCTCCGCTTCCACCGGGGAGCTGTTTTTT

clone_size: -
v_call: TRBV12-5
j_call: TRBJ2-5
d_call: -
cdr3_aa: CASGLWPGAQETQYF
cdr3_nt: TGTGCTAGTGGTTTGTGGCCAGGGGCACAAGAGACCCAGTACTTC

clone_size: -
v_call: TRBV6-4
j_call: TRBJ2-1
d_call: TRBD2
cdr3_aa: CASSPTSGGADEQFF
cdr3_nt: TGTGCCAGCAGTCCGACTAGCGGGGGGGCCGATGAGCAGTTCTTC

clone_size: -
v_call: TRBV15
j_call: TRBJ2-3
d_call: -
cdr3_aa: CATSREPGSDTQYF
cdr3_nt: TGTGCCACCAGCAGAGAACCGGGTTCAGATACGCAGTATTTT

clone_size: -
v_call: TRBV11-2
j_call: TRBJ2-1
d_call: -
cdr3_aa: CASSLGSSSFRVF
cdr3_nt: TGTGCCAGCAGCTTGGGCAGCTCCTCGTTTAGGGTCTTC

clone_size: -
v_call: TRBV11-2
j_call: TRBJ2-7
d_call: -
cdr3_aa: CASLLKTGEQYF
cdr3_nt: TGTGCCAGCCTCCTGAAGACGGGAGAGCAGTACTTC

clone_size: -
v_call: TRBV7-2
j_call: TRBJ2-7
d_call: TRBD1
cdr3_aa: CASSLGQGIKYEQYF
cdr3_nt: TGTGCCAGCAGCTTAGGACAGGGCATCAAGTACGAGCAGTACTTC

clone_size: few
v_call: TRBV7-3
j_call: TRBJ2-3
d_call: -
cdr3_aa: CASSDGTDTQYF
cdr3_nt: TGTGCCAGCTCGGACGGCACAGATACGCAGTATTTT

clone_size: few
v_call: TRBV18
j_call: TRBJ2-7
d_call: TRBD1
cdr3_aa: CASSPYGTGTSYEQYF
cdr3_nt: TGTGCCAGCTCACCTTACGGGACAGGTACCTCCTACGAGCAGTACTTC

clone_size: -
v_call: TRBV27
j_call: TRBJ1-2
d_call: -
cdr3_aa: CASRLDTHYGYTF
cdr3_nt: TGTGCCAGCAGACTCGATACCCACTATGGCTACACCTTC

clone_size: -
v_call: TRBV4-1
j_call: TRBJ2-7
d_call: -
cdr3_aa: CASSQGSHRTYEQYF
cdr3_nt: TGCGCCAGCAGCCAAGGCTCCCATAGGACCTACGAGCAGTACTTC

clone_size: many
v_call: TRBV14
j_call: TRBJ2-1
d_call: TRBD2
cdr3_aa: CASSPLAGYNEQFF
cdr3_nt: TGTGCCAGCAGCCCTCTAGCGGGTTACAATGAGCAGTTCTTC

clone_size: -
v_call: TRBV20-1
j_call: TRBJ1-1
d_call: -
cdr3_aa: CSASARGNTEAFF
cdr3_nt: TGCAGTGCCTCCGCCCGTGGGAACACTGAAGCTTTCTTT

clone_size: -
v_call: TRBV5-6
j_call: TRBJ2-5
d_call: -
cdr3_aa: CASSLLGTSQETQYF
cdr3_nt: TGTGCCAGCAGCTTGTTGGGGACCTCCCAAGAGACCCAGTACTTC

clone_size: few
v_call: TRBV12-3/TRBV12-4
j_call: TRBJ1-2
d_call: -
cdr3_aa: CASSGRVGPTYGYTF
cdr3_nt: TGTGCCAGCAGTGGCCGGGTGGGGCCTACCTATGGCTACACCTTC

clone_size: -
v_call: TRBV24-1
j_call: TRBJ2-6
d_call: -
cdr3_aa: CATSAALGANVLTF
cdr3_nt: TGTGCCACCAGTGCGGCTTTGGGGGCCAACGTCCTGACTTTC

clone_size: few
v_call: TRBV20-1
j_call: TRBJ2-7
d_call: TRBD2
cdr3_aa: CSAPLAGGLSSYEQYF
cdr3_nt: TGCAGTGCTCCCTTAGCGGGAGGTTTAAGCTCCTACGAGCAGTACTTC

clone_size: few
v_call: TRBV5-1
j_call: TRBJ2-5
d_call: TRBD2
cdr3_aa: CASSEGLAGGKETQYF
cdr3_nt: TGCGCCAGCAGCGAGGGACTAGCGGGGGGGAAAGAGACCCAGTACTTC